Presented here are 6 T cell receptor beta chains from one specimen sequenced in a study of radiation and T cells in renal cell carcinoma. Method: immunoSEQ multiplex PCR; TCRdb's copy keeps in-frame clones and lacks some. The sample holds roughly 170,000 clones, about 87% seen once. Time point noted: blood 4 weeks post-SBRT, at nephrectomy. Indicated treatment: 15 Gy SBRT to primary tumor, nephrectomy 4 weeks later. Source: blood, taken from a patient whose treatment included radiotherapy and nephrectomy. The source of these receptors is a woman in her fifties or sixties with renal cell carcinoma.

The chain uses TRBV9 and TRBJ1-2, with 9 bases identical to TRBD1. The CDR3 has 17 amino acids. Losses at the gene ends were 0 bases for V and 4 bases for J; bases not matched to a gene: 10. Germline-derived CDR1 and CDR2 are SGDLS and YYNGEE. In DNA form, the CDR3 reads TGTGCCAGCAGCGTAGAGGACAGGGGTACTCTGCCCTATGGCTACACCTTC. Its protein product is CASSVEDRGTLPYGYTF.

The chain recombines TRBV29-1 with TRBJ2-7; 9 bases agree with TRBD1. Germline loops: CDR1 SQVTM, CDR2 ANQGSEA. This CDR3 region has 13 residues. J gave up 3 bases and V 4 bases, and 4 bases lay outside the gene matches. CDR3 nucleotides: TGCAGCGTTGCCGGGACAGGGAACTACGAGCAGTACTTC. It specifies CSVAGTGNYEQYF.

In nucleotides, the CDR3 is TGTGCCAGCAGTTCGGTCAGGGGACTTAGCAATCAGCCCCAGCATTTT. It yields the protein CASSSVRGLSNQPQHF. The chain uses TRBV6-5 and TRBJ1-5; tentative D call: TRBD1 (6 bases). V was clipped by 4 bases and J by 0 bases, with 13 bases between them. This CDR3 region has 16 residues. Germline CDR1 reads MNHEY; CDR2 reads SVGAGI.

The chain is built from TRBV7-9 and TRBJ2-5; the D call may be TRBD1 or TRBD2 (6 bases each). There are 15 residues in the CDR3. The germline gives CDR1 SEHNR, CDR2 FQNEAQ (reference sequence). The V end was cut by 1 base, the J end by 1 base, with 10 bases between. CDR3 nucleotides: TGTGCCAGCAGCTTAGGGGGGGCCCCCCAAGAGACCCAGTACTTC. Protein: CASSLGGAPQETQYF.

The genes are TRBV9 and TRBJ2-2, with D possibly called TRBD1 or TRBD2 (5 bases each). Deletions cut 4 bases from V and 4 bases from J, with 14 bases between. This CDR3 spans 15 amino acids. The germline V gene has CDR1 SGDLS and CDR2 YYNGEE. The DNA for the CDR3 is TGTGCCAGCAGCACCCTAGCCAGGGCCACCGGGGAGCTGTTTTTT. It translates to CASSTLARATGELFF.

The CDR3 sequence is CASSYPIYGYTF. CDR3 DNA: TGTGCCAGCAGTTACCCCATCTATGGCTACACCTTC. The chain combines TRBV6-5 with TRBJ1-2, with unresolved D. This CDR3 has 12 residues. V was pared by 2 bases and J by 4 bases, with 5 bases between. Germline values: CDR1 MNHEY, CDR2 SVGAGI.